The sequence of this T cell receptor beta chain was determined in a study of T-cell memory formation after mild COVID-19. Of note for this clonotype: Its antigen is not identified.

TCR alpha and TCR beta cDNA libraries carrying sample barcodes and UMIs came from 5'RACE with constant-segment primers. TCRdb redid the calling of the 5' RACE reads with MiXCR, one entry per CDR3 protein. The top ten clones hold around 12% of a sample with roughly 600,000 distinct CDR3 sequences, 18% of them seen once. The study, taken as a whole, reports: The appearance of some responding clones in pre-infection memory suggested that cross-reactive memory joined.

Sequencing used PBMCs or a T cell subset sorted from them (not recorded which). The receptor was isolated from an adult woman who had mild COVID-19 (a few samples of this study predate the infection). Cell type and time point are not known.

CDR3 in amino acids: CASGPLGDGYTF. The CDR3 DNA follows: TGCGCCAGCGGCCCCCTAGGGGATGGCTACACCTTC. The chain couples TRBV5-1 to TRBJ1-2, with D perhaps matching TRBD1 (5 bases). CDR1 and CDR2 from the germline V gene are SGHRS and YFSETQ. This CDR3 is built from 12 residues. The germline V and J ends were trimmed by 7 bases and 6 bases, with 13 bases remaining between them.